This is a list of T cell receptor beta chains from one sample in a study of blood T cells in healthy people across ages. In TCRdb, the 5' RACE reads were re-called with MiXCR into one record per CDR3 protein. The sample yields 850,000 to 1,000,000 distinct CDR3 sequences, roughly 50% seen once. The specimen sequenced was blood. Receptors originate from a man aged 25-45 years in good health. CDR3s include the opening cysteine and the closing phenylalanine or tryptophan. Each record gives: clone size, J gene, V gene, D gene, CDR3 DNA, CDR3 protein. D genes are given only for firm matches. Size values are once, few and many counts, or a class for expanded clones, and some rows have none.

clone_size: NA; j_call: TRBJ1-1; v_call: TRBV18; d_call: NA; cdr3_nt: TGTGCCAGCTCACGGGACGCGGGATCCAACACTGAAGCTTTCTTT; cdr3_aa: CASSRDAGSNTEAFF
clone_size: NA; j_call: TRBJ2-7; v_call: TRBV29-1; d_call: NA; cdr3_nt: TGCAGCGTTGTTAGGTCGCCACGACACGAGCAGTACTTC; cdr3_aa: CSVVRSPRHEQYF
clone_size: NA; j_call: TRBJ2-2; v_call: TRBV6-5; d_call: NA; cdr3_nt: TGTGCCAGCAGCCTGCTAGGGGTGTACACCGGGGAGCTGTTTTTT; cdr3_aa: CASSLLGVYTGELFF
clone_size: NA; j_call: TRBJ1-2; v_call: TRBV7-9; d_call: NA; cdr3_nt: TGTGCCAGCAGCCCAACGGGGCAGGGCCTAGGCTATGGCTACACCTTC; cdr3_aa: CASSPTGQGLGYGYTF
clone_size: NA; j_call: TRBJ2-5; v_call: TRBV2; d_call: NA; cdr3_nt: TGTGCCAGCGAGGGAACCCAGTACTTC; cdr3_aa: CASEGTQYF
clone_size: NA; j_call: TRBJ1-2; v_call: TRBV7-9; d_call: NA; cdr3_nt: TGTGCCAGCAGCACCAAACAAATTTCTCCGGGAATCTATGGCTACACCTTC; cdr3_aa: CASSTKQISPGIYGYTF
clone_size: few; j_call: TRBJ2-6; v_call: TRBV29-1; d_call: NA; cdr3_nt: TGCAGCGGGGGGGACAGTGGGGCCAACGTCCTGACTTTC; cdr3_aa: CSGGDSGANVLTF
clone_size: NA; j_call: TRBJ2-1; v_call: TRBV7-3; d_call: NA; cdr3_nt: TGTGCCAGCAGCCCTTCCGCCATCTCCTACAATGAGCAGTTCTTC; cdr3_aa: CASSPSAISYNEQFF
clone_size: few; j_call: TRBJ2-1; v_call: TRBV9; d_call: NA; cdr3_nt: TGTGCCAGCAGCGTAGAAGGCTCCGGTGAGCAGTTCTTC; cdr3_aa: CASSVEGSGEQFF
clone_size: few; j_call: TRBJ2-3; v_call: TRBV4-2; d_call: TRBD2; cdr3_nt: TGTGCCAGCAGCCCAAGGACCGGACTAGTTGGTAGCGCGCAGTATTTT; cdr3_aa: CASSPRTGLVGSAQYF
clone_size: few; j_call: TRBJ2-3; v_call: TRBV2; d_call: NA; cdr3_nt: TGTGCCAGCAGTCCGACGATATTTAGCACAGATACGCAGTATTTT; cdr3_aa: CASSPTIFSTDTQYF
clone_size: NA; j_call: TRBJ1-1; v_call: TRBV19; d_call: NA; cdr3_nt: TGTGCCAGTAGTGGGGCCCGCAGCATGAACACTGGAGCTTTCTTT; cdr3_aa: CASSGARSMNTGAFF
clone_size: NA; j_call: TRBJ2-5; v_call: TRBV5-1; d_call: NA; cdr3_nt: TGCGCCAGCAGCTTGGGGGATGAAGAGACCCAGTACTTC; cdr3_aa: CASSLGDEETQYF
clone_size: NA; j_call: TRBJ2-3; v_call: TRBV27; d_call: TRBD2; cdr3_nt: TGTGCCAGCACCCGGGGGGGCCGCGCAGATACGCAGTATTTT; cdr3_aa: CASTRGGRADTQYF
clone_size: NA; j_call: TRBJ2-2; v_call: TRBV20-1; d_call: NA; cdr3_nt: TGCAGTGCCCCTACTCCAGGGCGCATCGGGGAGCTGTTTTTT; cdr3_aa: CSAPTPGRIGELFF
clone_size: once; j_call: TRBJ1-2; v_call: TRBV7-9; d_call: NA; cdr3_nt: TGCTCGTCGACATCTAGCTATGGCTACACCTTC; cdr3_aa: CSSTSSYGYTF
clone_size: NA; j_call: TRBJ2-4; v_call: TRBV4-2; d_call: TRBD2; cdr3_nt: TGTGCCAGCAGCCAAGCGGGAGGGGATTTAAACATTCAGTACTTC; cdr3_aa: CASSQAGGDLNIQYF
clone_size: NA; j_call: TRBJ2-6; v_call: TRBV30; d_call: NA; cdr3_nt: TGTGCCGGACCACAGGTACCTGGGGCCAACGTCCTGACTTTC; cdr3_aa: CAGPQVPGANVLTF
clone_size: NA; j_call: TRBJ2-7; v_call: TRBV27; d_call: NA; cdr3_nt: TGTGCCAGCAGTCACCGACAGGCCCCCCTCTACGAGCAGTACTTC; cdr3_aa: CASSHRQAPLYEQYF
clone_size: NA; j_call: TRBJ2-3; v_call: TRBV18; d_call: TRBD2; cdr3_nt: TGTGCCAGCGACGTGCTAGCGGACTACACAGATACGCAGTATTTT; cdr3_aa: CASDVLADYTDTQYF
clone_size: NA; j_call: TRBJ2-1; v_call: TRBV28; d_call: TRBD1; cdr3_nt: TGTGCCAGCAGCATACTCGGGACAGGACCAAATGAGCAGTTCTTC; cdr3_aa: CASSILGTGPNEQFF
clone_size: NA; j_call: TRBJ2-3; v_call: TRBV24-1; d_call: TRBD2; cdr3_nt: TGTGCCACCTCCGGCGCGGGGGGGAGCACAGATACGCAGTATTTT; cdr3_aa: CATSGAGGSTDTQYF
clone_size: NA; j_call: TRBJ2-6; v_call: TRBV4-1; d_call: NA; cdr3_nt: TGCGCCAGCAGCCAAGAGGGGGAAGCTGGGGCCAACGTCCTGACTTTC; cdr3_aa: CASSQEGEAGANVLTF
clone_size: few; j_call: TRBJ2-7; v_call: TRBV12-3/TRBV12-4; d_call: NA; cdr3_nt: TGTGCCAGCAGTTCCGCATTAAGGGCCTATTCCTACGAGCAGTACTTC; cdr3_aa: CASSSALRAYSYEQYF
clone_size: NA; j_call: TRBJ2-5; v_call: TRBV29-1; d_call: TRBD2; cdr3_nt: TGCAGCGTTGAGGTAGCGGGGGACCTTGAGACCCAGTACTTC; cdr3_aa: CSVEVAGDLETQYF
clone_size: many; j_call: TRBJ2-1; v_call: TRBV4-3; d_call: NA; cdr3_nt: TGCGCCAGCAGCCCCCGAACGGGACGTGAGCAGTTCTTC; cdr3_aa: CASSPRTGREQFF
clone_size: NA; j_call: TRBJ2-7; v_call: TRBV11-1; d_call: NA; cdr3_nt: TGTGCCAGCAGCTCTAACACCGTCGGCTACGAGCAGTACTTC; cdr3_aa: CASSSNTVGYEQYF
clone_size: few; j_call: TRBJ2-1; v_call: TRBV3-1; d_call: NA; cdr3_nt: TGTGCCAGCAGCCGTTCCGGGACAAGCTACAATGAGCAGTTCTTC; cdr3_aa: CASSRSGTSYNEQFF
clone_size: many; j_call: TRBJ2-7; v_call: TRBV20-1; d_call: NA; cdr3_nt: TGCAGTGCTAGAGCTGTTACTTCCGCGCACCAGGGCGAGCAGTACTTC; cdr3_aa: CSARAVTSAHQGEQYF
clone_size: NA; j_call: TRBJ1-1; v_call: TRBV7-9; d_call: NA; cdr3_nt: TGTGCCAGCAGCCTTCGTGACAGCAACACTGAAGCTTTCTTT; cdr3_aa: CASSLRDSNTEAFF
clone_size: few; j_call: TRBJ2-1; v_call: TRBV11-3; d_call: NA; cdr3_nt: TGTGCCAGCACTGGGGGGAATGAGCAGTTCTTC; cdr3_aa: CASTGGNEQFF
clone_size: NA; j_call: TRBJ1-2; v_call: TRBV20-1; d_call: NA; cdr3_nt: TGCAGTGCTATAACCTCTACGAACTATGGCTACACCTTC; cdr3_aa: CSAITSTNYGYTF
clone_size: NA; j_call: TRBJ2-7; v_call: TRBV5-1; d_call: NA; cdr3_nt: TGCGCCAGCAGCCAACGGCCCAGCGGTCTATCCTACGAGCAGTACTTC; cdr3_aa: CASSQRPSGLSYEQYF
clone_size: NA; j_call: TRBJ2-2; v_call: TRBV9; d_call: NA; cdr3_nt: TGTGCCAGCAGCGTAGAATACACCGGGGAGCTGTTTTTT; cdr3_aa: CASSVEYTGELFF
clone_size: NA; j_call: TRBJ1-2; v_call: TRBV29-1; d_call: NA; cdr3_nt: TGCAGCGTTGGAGGGCTCGATAACTATGGCTACACCTTC; cdr3_aa: CSVGGLDNYGYTF
clone_size: NA; j_call: TRBJ1-3; v_call: TRBV4-1; d_call: NA; cdr3_nt: TGCGCCAGCAGCCAAGTGGTGAGGACGGGAAACACCATATATTTT; cdr3_aa: CASSQVVRTGNTIYF
clone_size: few; j_call: TRBJ2-1; v_call: TRBV28; d_call: NA; cdr3_nt: TGTGCCAGCAGTCCTCGACAGACCTCCTACAATGAGCAGTTCTTC; cdr3_aa: CASSPRQTSYNEQFF
clone_size: NA; j_call: TRBJ2-5; v_call: TRBV7-9; d_call: NA; cdr3_nt: TGTGCCAGCAGCTTAGGGACCAGATACCAAGAGACCCAGTACTTC; cdr3_aa: CASSLGTRYQETQYF
clone_size: few; j_call: TRBJ2-3; v_call: TRBV21-1; d_call: NA; cdr3_nt: TGTGCCAGCAGCAGGGGCTGGGGAGGGGTCAACGATGATACGCAGTATTTT; cdr3_aa: CASSRGWGGVNDDTQYF
clone_size: NA; j_call: TRBJ2-1; v_call: TRBV30; d_call: TRBD1; cdr3_nt: TGTGCCTGGACCAGTGGGACAGGGGTCCATGAGCAGTTCTTC; cdr3_aa: CAWTSGTGVHEQFF
clone_size: NA; j_call: TRBJ1-2; v_call: TRBV28; d_call: NA; cdr3_nt: TGTGCCAGCAGTCCCCCTACAGGTCGTGGCTACACCTTC; cdr3_aa: CASSPPTGRGYTF
clone_size: few; j_call: TRBJ2-7; v_call: TRBV4-1; d_call: NA; cdr3_nt: TGCGCCAGCAGCCAAGGGGCAGAAAAGCAGTACTTC; cdr3_aa: CASSQGAEKQYF
clone_size: NA; j_call: TRBJ1-1; v_call: TRBV2; d_call: TRBD1; cdr3_nt: TGTGCCAGCTCGGGACAGGGGGCATCATACACTGAAGCTTTCTTT; cdr3_aa: CASSGQGASYTEAFF
clone_size: NA; j_call: TRBJ2-5; v_call: TRBV6-2/TRBV6-3; d_call: TRBD2; cdr3_nt: TGTGCCAGCAGTTCCCTGACTAGCGGGGGTTACAATGAGCAGTACTTC; cdr3_aa: CASSSLTSGGYNEQYF
clone_size: few; j_call: TRBJ2-7; v_call: TRBV12-3/TRBV12-4; d_call: NA; cdr3_nt: TGTGCCAGCAGTTTAGTGATTGGACCCTCCTACGAGCAGTACTTC; cdr3_aa: CASSLVIGPSYEQYF
clone_size: few; j_call: TRBJ2-3; v_call: TRBV6-1; d_call: NA; cdr3_nt: TGTGCCAGCAACCTTGGCGATCGAGAGCGAAGGGGAGATACGCAGTATTTT; cdr3_aa: CASNLGDRERRGDTQYF
clone_size: few; j_call: TRBJ1-1; v_call: TRBV4-1; d_call: NA; cdr3_nt: TGCGCCAGCAGCCATGATCTAAAAGGGTGGAACACTGAAGCTTTCTTT; cdr3_aa: CASSHDLKGWNTEAFF
clone_size: NA; j_call: TRBJ2-5; v_call: TRBV6-1; d_call: NA; cdr3_nt: TGTGCCAGCAGTGATCCAAGGACTAATCAAGAGACCCTGTACTTC; cdr3_aa: CASSDPRTNQETLYF
clone_size: few; j_call: TRBJ1-2; v_call: TRBV20-1; d_call: NA; cdr3_nt: TGCCAAGCGGGTTGCGGCTACACCTTC; cdr3_aa: CQAGCGYTF
clone_size: NA; j_call: TRBJ1-2; v_call: TRBV18; d_call: TRBD1; cdr3_nt: TGTGCCAGCTCACCAGGACAGGGCCCTTCCTATGGCTACACCTTC; cdr3_aa: CASSPGQGPSYGYTF
clone_size: few; j_call: TRBJ1-2; v_call: TRBV9; d_call: NA; cdr3_nt: TGTGCCAGCAGCGCCGACGAGGGGTATGGCTACACCTTC; cdr3_aa: CASSADEGYGYTF
clone_size: few; j_call: TRBJ2-2; v_call: TRBV5-1; d_call: TRBD1; cdr3_nt: TGCGCCAGCAGCTTGGGGGGACAGGGTGTCCCCGGGGAGCTGTTTTTT; cdr3_aa: CASSLGGQGVPGELFF
clone_size: NA; j_call: TRBJ2-1; v_call: TRBV6-1; d_call: NA; cdr3_nt: TGTGCCAGCACGTTGGGGCTCGATGAGCAGTTCTTC; cdr3_aa: CASTLGLDEQFF
clone_size: few; j_call: TRBJ2-7; v_call: TRBV9; d_call: TRBD1; cdr3_nt: TGTGCCAGCAGCGTAGTGGGACAGGGTCGCGAGCAGTACTTC; cdr3_aa: CASSVVGQGREQYF
clone_size: NA; j_call: TRBJ1-5; v_call: TRBV6-1; d_call: TRBD1; cdr3_nt: TGTGCCAGCAGGCCCACAGGGGGTCTCTGGATTAATCAGCCCCAGCATTTT; cdr3_aa: CASRPTGGLWINQPQHF
clone_size: NA; j_call: TRBJ1-4; v_call: TRBV4-3; d_call: NA; cdr3_nt: TGCGCCAGCAGCCAAGATATCGGCATGGACGAAAAACTGTTTTTT; cdr3_aa: CASSQDIGMDEKLFF
clone_size: NA; j_call: TRBJ2-2; v_call: TRBV25-1; d_call: NA; cdr3_nt: TGTGCCAGCAGTGAACATCAGAACACCGGGGAGCTGTTTTTT; cdr3_aa: CASSEHQNTGELFF
clone_size: NA; j_call: TRBJ2-1; v_call: TRBV7-2; d_call: NA; cdr3_nt: TGTGCCAGCAGCCAAGGAGTGACTGAGCAGTTCTTC; cdr3_aa: CASSQGVTEQFF